This TCR beta chain was sequenced in a study of HIV-infected patients and healthy controls. Overall study findings and caveats: Healthy controls shared more CDR3 sequences between individuals than HIV-infected patients did. Healthy control repertoires had roughly threefold more distinct CDR3s than untreated HIV+ repertoires, and higher Shannon diversity.

Around 530 ng RNA was reverse transcribed with alpha and beta constant-region primers. Each of the alpha and beta chains got its own library through chain-specific third strand synthesis with indices. MiXCR was run by TCRdb on the 5' RACE reads, yielding one entry per CDR3 protein. Of about 8,600 distinct CDR3 sequences in the sample, around 8% are singletons; the top ten hold about 10%. By sample fraction, this clonotype is medium-sized (0.01 to 0.1%). Its cognate antigen is unknown. Follow-up blood was drawn about 14 weeks, roughly three months, after antiretroviral therapy began. All unsorted peripheral T cells were captured because whole blood was used without fractionation. The CDR3 totals 14 residues. With 3 bases removed from V and 2 bases from J, the gap between germline ends came to 10 bases. The germline gives CDR1 SNHLY, CDR2 FYNNEI.

This rearrangement joins TRBV2 to TRBJ1-1; no reliable D call. The starting material was blood, obtained during antiretroviral therapy. The sequence was collected from an adult with HIV infection. The CDR3 spells CASSERRTNTEAFF. The CDR3 nucleotides are TGTGCCAGCAGTGAGAGACGTACTAACACTGAAGCTTTCTTT.